The 5 T cell receptor beta chains below come from one sample, sequenced in a study of blood T cell repertoires in COVID-19 (dated by TCRdb to 2018 to 2020). Library construction relied on the immunoSEQ multiplex PCR assay. In TCRdb, the immuneACCESS table is reduced to in-frame sequences with V and J assigned. These tables do not hold every clone; where another copy was compared, an unresolved V gene accounts for under half, and the others remain unexplained. A total of 90,000 to 100,000 clones appear in this sample, under 90% of them only once. The top ten clones comprise 5.2% of the sample. The sequenced sample was peripheral blood. These receptors were taken from a man aged 55 to 70 with COVID-19, enrolled during active disease.

The rearrangement uses TRBV15 and TRBJ1-5, with 7 bases fitting TRBD1. The CDR3 spans 17 residues. The V and J ends lost 0 bases and 1 base, in that order; junction bases with no gene match: 6. The V gene's germline CDR1 is LNHNV and CDR2 YYDKDF (reference sequence). The CDR3 here is CATSREWTGSSNQPQHF. DNA of the CDR3: TGTGCCACCAGCAGAGAATGGACAGGTTCGAGCAATCAGCCCCAGCATTTT.

The chain joins TRBV19 to TRBJ2-7; TRBD1 matches at 7 bases. V was pared by 5 bases and J by 0 bases, with 7 bases of the junction left unmatched. The CDR3 is 15 residues long. Germline CDR1 LNHDA, CDR2 SQIVND (reference sequence). CDR3 protein: CASSARDSGSYEQYF. The CDR3, as DNA: TGTGCCAGTAGTGCCCGGGACAGCGGCTCCTACGAGCAGTACTTC.

CDR3 bases: TGCGCCAGCAGCTTGGGAGGGACTGACTACGAGCAGTACTTC. Protein product: CASSLGGTDYEQYF. The V call is TRBV5-1, the J call TRBJ2-7; TRBD2 might be the D (6 bases). Germline CDR1 and CDR2: SGHRS and YFSETQ. The length of the CDR3 is 14 residues. V gave up 0 bases and J gave up 3 bases, with 10 bases separating them.

The chain is built from TRBV9 and TRBJ1-6; TRBD1 agrees at 7 bases. Per the germline V gene, CDR1 is SGDLS and CDR2 is YYNGEE. This CDR3 spans 16 amino acids. Trimming took 3 bases from V and 6 from J; bases not matched to a gene: 9. The CDR3 DNA follows: TGTGCCAGCAGCGCGAGAGCCGGGACAGTTAATTCACCCCTCCACTTT. As protein: CASSARAGTVNSPLHF. Supplemented by reference TRBV9 and TRBJ1-6, the full variable domain reads DSGVTQTPKHLITATGQRVTLRCSPRSGDLSVYWYQQSLDQGLQFLIQYYNGEERAKGNILERFSAQQFPDLHSELNLSSLELGDSALYFCASSARAGTVNSPLHFGNGTRLTVT.

The chain employs TRBV5-5 and TRBJ2-5; TRBD2 agrees at 8 bases. The CDR3 runs 14 residues. Germline V gene lookup returns CDR1 SGHKS and CDR2 YYEKEE (reference sequence). V shed 4 bases, J shed 5 bases, and the junction held 7 bases outside the gene matches. The CDR3 DNA reads as TGTGCCAGCAGCCCGGGAGGGGCGGGGGAGACCCAGTACTTC. Translation: CASSPGGAGETQYF.